The 29 T cell receptor beta chains listed next were all sequenced from one sample in a study of blood T cells in healthy people across ages. With a J-beta primer mix and a sample-barcoded 5' primer, a second PCR ran about 6 to 11 cycles. TCRdb redid the calling of the 5' RACE reads with MiXCR, one entry per CDR3 protein. The table has 600,000 to 1,000,000 distinct CDR3 sequences, about three fifths seen once. The sample comprised blood. Every receptor here comes from a man aged 30 to 45 in good health.

In DNA, the CDR3 is TGCAGTGCTAGAGTAGGACTAGCGGGGGAGCAGTACTTC. Translated, it gives CSARVGLAGEQYF. The chain employs TRBV20-1 and TRBJ2-7; 12 nucleotides agree with TRBD2. V gave up 1 base and J gave up 7 bases; unmatched junction bases: 2. The CDR3 has 13 residues. Germline assignment: CDR1 DFQATT and CDR2 SNEGSKA (reference sequence).

This CDR3 is CASNSMSSEQYF. The CDR3, as DNA: TGTGCCAGCAACTCGATGAGTTCCGAGCAGTACTTC. The rearrangement uses TRBV3-1 and TRBJ2-5; D gene uncertain. The DNA end lines up better with TRBJ2-7; the J call may be wrong. The germline CDR1 and CDR2 sequences are LGHDT and YNNKEL (reference sequence). The CDR3 length is 12 residues.

In its sample, this clonotype was seen a few times. CDR3 residues: CASLLSEAQYF. Here the CDR3 DNA reads TGTGCCAGCCTCTTGTCGGAGGCCCAGTACTTC. The chain joins TRBV2 to TRBJ2-5; the D gene is possibly TRBD2 (5 bases). The V gene's germline CDR1 is SNHLY and CDR2 FYNNEI. This CDR3 region has 11 residues. Trimming removed 8 bases from V and 9 bases from J, with 13 bases in between.

This clonotype was observed a single time. V gene TRBV28 combines with J gene TRBJ2-7; 13 positions agree with TRBD2. Per germline, CDR1 MDHEN and CDR2 SYDVKM. This CDR3 region has 16 residues. V lost 7 bases and J lost 3; bases outside the gene matches: 9. The CDR3 DNA reads as TGTGCCAGCACTCTTTTGCGGACTAGCGGGAGCTACGAGCAGTACTTC. Residues: CASTLLRTSGSYEQYF.

The rearrangement uses TRBV7-2 and TRBJ1-2, with 8 nucleotides matching TRBD1. Germline V CDR1 and CDR2: SGHTA, FQGNSA. The CDR3 is 13 amino acids. The V segment lost 5 bases and the J segment 4 bases; nucleotides outside the gene matches: 3. DNA of the CDR3: TGTGCCAGCAGCACCAGGGGGCTCTATGGCTACACCTTC. This translates into CASSTRGLYGYTF.

This clonotype was observed a few times. This chain uses TRBV9 with TRBJ2-4; D unresolved. Trimming cost V 4 bases and J 9 bases, with 14 bases left between them. This CDR3 spans 13 amino acids. Germline CDR1 and CDR2: SGDLS and YYNGEE. The DNA for the CDR3 is TGTGCCAGCAGCCCTACGGTTGGCGGCATTCAGTACTTC. Protein sequence: CASSPTVGGIQYF.

The chain has TRBV12-3 or TRBV12-4 and TRBJ2-1; D tentatively reads TRBD1 or TRBD2 (6 bases each). This CDR3 region has 14 residues. Between the trimmed V and J ends, which lost 7 bases and 7 bases, there was a span of 17 bases. As DNA, the CDR3 is TGTGCCAGCAACTATCGAAGGGGGGCGAATGAGCAGTTCTTC. As protein: CASNYRRGANEQFF.

In the case of this clonotype: The junction and the germline gene differ at one end; a read error may be behind it. The chain joins TRBV7-9 to TRBJ2-7; TRBD2 is a possible D gene (6 bases). Germline V gene data show CDR1 as SEHNR and CDR2 as FQNEAQ (reference sequence). This CDR3 is built from 12 residues. CDR3 loop: CAGSFDRGEQYF. CDR3 DNA: TGTGCCGGCAGCTTCGATCGGGGGGAGCAGTACTTC.

This chain connects TRBV29-1 to TRBJ2-5; maybe TRBD2 (6 bases). The germline V and J ends were trimmed by 0 bases and 3 bases, with 23 bases remaining between them. The CDR3 is 18 residues long. Germline lookup yields CDR1 SQVTM and CDR2 ANQGSEA. The CDR3 DNA is TGCAGCGTTGAAGACCGCGGGGCTGTAGTGTTGTGGGAAGAGACCCAGTACTTC. Encoded protein: CSVEDRGAVVLWEETQYF.

This clonotype was seen only once. The chain recombines TRBV5-1 with TRBJ2-1; D ambiguous. Trimming took 1 base from V and 2 from J, leaving 13 bases between them. This CDR3 is built from 16 residues. Germline V lookup: CDR1 SGHRS, CDR2 YFSETQ. CDR3 region: CASSLTQSRTYNEQFF. CDR3 coding DNA: TGCGCCAGCAGCTTGACCCAGAGTAGGACCTACAATGAGCAGTTCTTC.

This chain joins TRBV20-1 and TRBJ2-7, with D perhaps TRBD1 (6 bases). This CDR3 contains 16 residues. Germline-derived CDR1 and CDR2 are DFQATT and SNEGSKA (reference sequence). V was shortened by 0 bases and J by 2 bases, with 17 bases between the two germline ends. CDR3 sequence (DNA): TGCAGTGCTAGAGATGATCACGAGACAGGTGCCTACGAGCAGTACTTC. This sequence encodes CSARDDHETGAYEQYF.

The gene calls are TRBV30 and TRBJ1-2, with D possibly TRBD1 on 5 matching bases. V lost 2 bases to trimming and J lost 3 bases, with 10 bases between them. This CDR3 region has 13 residues. Germline V gene data show CDR1 as GTSNPN and CDR2 as SVGIG (reference sequence). The CDR3 region is CAWSPTVDYGYTF. CDR3 in DNA: TGTGCCTGGAGTCCGACAGTGGACTATGGCTACACCTTC.

The V and J genes are TRBV4-2 and TRBJ1-1; 8 bases align to TRBD1. The V gene's germline CDR1 is LGHNA and CDR2 YNFKEQ. The CDR3 is 17 amino acids. The V gene end was trimmed by 4 bases and the J gene end by 4 bases; junction bases not matched to a gene: 14. The CDR3 sequence: CASSPGAQGAGGTEAFF. The CDR3 nucleotides are TGTGCCAGCAGCCCAGGAGCTCAGGGGGCGGGTGGCACTGAAGCTTTCTTT.

V and J are TRBV6-5 and TRBJ2-1; TRBD2 matches at 7 bases. The CDR3 extends over 13 amino acids. Germline V CDR1 and CDR2: MNHEY, SVGAGI. The V and J ends lost 5 bases and 5 bases, in that order; junction bases with no gene match: 3. CDR3 protein: CASSHGTNNEQFF. CDR3 DNA: TGTGCCAGCAGTCACGGGACTAACAATGAGCAGTTCTTC.

This chain connects TRBV10-3 to TRBJ2-4, with 12 nucleotides matching TRBD2. Judging by the DNA end, TRBJ2-7 fits better; the J call may be wrong. This CDR3 has 14 residues. CDR1 is ENHRY and CDR2 is SYGVKD in the germline V gene. CDR3 in DNA: TGTGCCACCCTGACTAGCGGGAGAGGTTCCGAGCAGTACTTC. Protein product: CATLTSGRGSEQYF.

The chain couples TRBV20-1 to TRBJ2-5; TRBD2 agrees at 7 bases. V shed 1 base and J 5 bases; nucleotides not matched to a gene: 10. From germline, CDR1 is DFQATT and CDR2 SNEGSKA (reference sequence). This CDR3 has 15 amino acids. The CDR3 loop is CSARGRSGGSETQYF. The CDR3 region has the DNA TGCAGTGCTAGAGGCCGTTCCGGCGGGAGTGAGACCCAGTACTTC.

V usage is TRBV2 and J usage is TRBJ2-1; D gene uncertain. There are 12 residues in the CDR3. Germline lookup yields CDR1 SNHLY and CDR2 FYNNEI. V gave up 3 bases and J gave up 4 bases, with 4 bases separating them. The CDR3 loop is CASSEGYNEQFF. CDR3 nucleotides: TGTGCCAGCAGTGAGGGATACAATGAGCAGTTCTTC.

Only one count was recorded for this clonotype. This chain joins TRBV6-1 and TRBJ1-2; D remains ambiguous. This CDR3 comprises 14 residues. Looked up from germline, CDR1 is MNHNS and CDR2 is SASEGT. The V end was cut by 8 bases, the J end by 0 bases, with 13 bases between. This CDR3 is CASLKGLTNYGYTF. Written as DNA, the CDR3 is TGTGCCAGCTTGAAAGGGTTAACTAACTATGGCTACACCTTC.

The chain's CDR3 is CASSLRTDTEAFF. The CDR3 DNA sequence: TGTGCCAGCTCACTTCGAACAGACACTGAAGCTTTCTTT. The chain links TRBV18 to TRBJ1-1; D unclear. Germline V gene data show CDR1 as KGHSH and CDR2 as LQKENI. The V end lost 4 bases, the J end lost 3 bases, and 9 bases lay between the germline ends. The CDR3 length is 13 residues.

The chain employs TRBV27 and TRBJ2-1, with a weak D call TRBD1 (6 bases). V was shortened by 3 bases and J by 9 bases, with 15 bases between the two germline ends. Germline V gene data show CDR1 as MNHEY and CDR2 as SMNVEV (reference sequence). There are 14 residues in the CDR3. CDR3 amino acids: CASSFLARGGEQFF. In DNA form, the CDR3 reads TGTGCCAGCAGTTTCCTCGCGAGAGGGGGTGAGCAGTTCTTC.

J is TRBJ2-7 and V is TRBV20-1, with 9 bases aligning to TRBD1. This CDR3 spans 12 amino acids. Germline values: CDR1 DFQATT, CDR2 SNEGSKA (reference sequence). CDR3: CSPGTGLYEQYF. For the CDR3, the DNA is TGCAGCCCCGGGACAGGGTTGTACGAGCAGTACTTC.

The chain is built from TRBV29-1 and TRBJ1-2, with D unresolved. Trimming removed 4 bases at V and 3 bases at J, with 9 bases between. The CDR3 contains 12 residues. The germline V gene encodes CDR1 SQVTM and CDR2 ANQGSEA. The CDR3, as DNA: TGCAGCGTTGTAGGTCTTTACTATGGCTACACCTTC. Protein sequence: CSVVGLYYGYTF.

The chain is built from TRBV20-1 and TRBJ2-3, with 11 bases aligning to TRBD2. The junction had 1 base not matched to a gene; V was cut back by 5 bases and J by 0 bases. Germline V lookup: CDR1 DFQATT, CDR2 SNEGSKA (reference sequence). The CDR3 extends over 14 amino acids. CDR3 loop: CSARLAGSTDTQYF. CDR3 coding DNA: TGCAGTGCTCGACTAGCGGGGAGCACAGATACGCAGTATTTT.

The chain couples TRBV7-9 to TRBJ1-5; D remains ambiguous. Trimming pared 1 base from V and 4 bases from J, leaving 8 bases between. The CDR3 spans 14 residues. CDR1 and CDR2 from the germline V gene are SEHNR and FQNEAQ (reference sequence). The CDR3 is CASSLGAANQPQHF. CDR3 nucleotides: TGTGCCAGCAGCTTAGGGGCAGCTAATCAGCCCCAGCATTTT.

This clonotype was picked up one time. At one of its ends the junction is not consistent with the germline gene, which may arise from a read error. CDR3 DNA sequence: TGCGCCAGCAGCTGGAACGTAGCGGGGGGTCAAGAGGCCCAGTACTTC. This sequence encodes CASSWNVAGGQEAQYF. This chain joins TRBV5-1 and TRBJ2-5, with 10 bases fitting TRBD2. Germline values: CDR1 SGHRS, CDR2 YFSETQ. The CDR3 contains 16 residues.

This sequence joins TRBV20-1 and TRBJ2-5; no clear D gene. This CDR3 comprises 14 residues. Per the germline V gene, CDR1 is DFQATT and CDR2 is SNEGSKA (reference sequence). V lost 5 bases and J 5 bases, leaving 18 bases between the germline ends. CDR3 DNA: TGCAGTGCTCGAGGAGAATCTGCCTCGGAGACCCAGTACTTC. Protein: CSARGESASETQYF.

The chain joins TRBV7-9 to TRBJ2-1, with D possibly TRBD2 on 6 matching bases. Germline loops: CDR1 SEHNR, CDR2 FQNEAQ (reference sequence). Trimming stripped 4 bases from V and 7 bases from J, with 20 bases between. The CDR3 is 16 residues long. This chain's CDR3 is CASSSEGLVTMNEQFF. DNA for the CDR3: TGTGCCAGCAGCTCTGAGGGACTTGTCACTATGAATGAGCAGTTCTTC.

This chain uses TRBV12-3 or TRBV12-4 with TRBJ2-7; perhaps TRBD1 as D (5 bases). The germline V and J ends were trimmed by 3 bases and 4 bases, with 10 bases remaining between them. This CDR3 is built from 13 residues. The CDR3 nucleotides read TGTGCCAGCAGTTTGAAGGGGCGATACGAGCAGTACTTC. Translated: CASSLKGRYEQYF.

The chain recombines TRBV3-1 with TRBJ2-2, with D tentatively TRBD2 (5 bases). This CDR3 spans 16 amino acids. From germline, CDR1 is LGHDT and CDR2 YNNKEL (reference sequence). The ends were cut back, 4 bases at V and 0 bases at J, with 12 bases in the middle. The CDR3 nucleotides are TGTGCCAGCAGCCCCTGGCGGGCGGCGAACACCGGGGAGCTGTTTTTT. Residues: CASSPWRAANTGELFF. The complete variable domain, with remaining parts taken from reference TRBV3-1 and TRBJ2-2, reads DTAVSQTPKYLVTQMGNDKSIKCEQNLGHDTMYWYKQDSKKFLKIMFSYNNKELIINETVPNRFSPKSPDKAHLNLHINSLELGDSAVYFCASSPWRAANTGELFFGEGSRLTVL.